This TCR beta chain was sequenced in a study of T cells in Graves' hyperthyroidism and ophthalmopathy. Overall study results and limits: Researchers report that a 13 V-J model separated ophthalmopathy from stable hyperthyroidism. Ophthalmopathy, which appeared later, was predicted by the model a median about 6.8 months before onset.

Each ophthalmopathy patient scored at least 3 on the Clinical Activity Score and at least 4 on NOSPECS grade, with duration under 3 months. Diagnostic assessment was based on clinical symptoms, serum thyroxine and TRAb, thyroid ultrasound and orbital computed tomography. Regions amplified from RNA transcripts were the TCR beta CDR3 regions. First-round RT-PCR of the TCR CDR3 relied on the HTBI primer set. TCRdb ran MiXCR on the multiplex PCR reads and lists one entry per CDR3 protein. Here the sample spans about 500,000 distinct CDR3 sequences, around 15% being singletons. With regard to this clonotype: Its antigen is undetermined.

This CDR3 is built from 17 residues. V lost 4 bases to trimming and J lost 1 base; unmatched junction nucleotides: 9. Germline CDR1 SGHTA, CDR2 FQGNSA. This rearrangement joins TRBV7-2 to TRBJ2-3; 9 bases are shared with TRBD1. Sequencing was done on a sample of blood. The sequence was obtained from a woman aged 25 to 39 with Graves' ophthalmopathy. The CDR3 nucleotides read TGTGCCAGCAGCTCCTGGACAGGGGTACGCCGCACAGATACGCAGTATTTT. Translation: CASSSWTGVRRTDTQYF.